This T cell receptor (beta chain) was found in a study of T cells in Graves' hyperthyroidism and ophthalmopathy. Study findings and constraints: Blood also carried most thyroid clonotypes expanded above 0.001.

TCR beta CDR3 regions were amplified from RNA transcripts. The HTBI primer set was used in a first-round RT-PCR of the TCR CDR3. TCRdb called the multiplex PCR reads again in MiXCR, with one record for every CDR3 protein. The table lists hundreds of thousands of distinct CDR3 sequences, roughly an eighth of them singletons. Not enrolled were patients with uncontrolled infection, other autoimmune disease, pregnancy or lactation. This clonotype was seen at least ten times. The antigen remains unidentified. Germline values: CDR1 LNHDA, CDR2 SQIVND (reference sequence). This CDR3 is 13 amino acids long. Trimming removed 5 bases at V and 5 bases at J, with 12 bases between.

The sequence was obtained from a woman in her thirties or forties with Graves' ophthalmopathy. This rearrangement joins TRBV19 to TRBJ1-1, with D hard to call. Material for sequencing was blood. The CDR3 sequence is CASSSGPGTEAFF. The CDR3, as DNA: TGTGCCAGTAGTTCTGGTCCGGGGACTGAAGCTTTCTTT. Based on the CDR3 plus reference TRBV19 and TRBJ1-1, the full variable domain is DGGITQSPKYLFRKEGQNVTLSCEQNLNHDAMYWYRQDPGQGLRLIYYSQIVNDFQKGDIAEGYSVSREKKESFPLTVTSAQKNPTAFYLCASSSGPGTEAFFGQGTRLTVV.